The clone carrying this TCR beta chain was recorded once. Its cognate antigen is unknown. This specimen belongs to a study of OX40 agonist ivuxolimab in advanced cancers. About the research overall: The patients received ivuxolimab by intravenous route every 2 weeks at 0.01 to 10 mg/kg. Prior anti-PD-1, anti-PD-L1 or anti-CTLA-4 therapy did not bar entry, and more than 35% had some.

The V and J ends lost 5 bases and 4 bases, in that order; junction bases with no gene match: 6. Germline V gives CDR1 MNHEY, CDR2 SMNVEV (reference sequence). The CDR3 is 16 residues long. Measured with immunoSEQ multiplex PCR; TCRdb has only the in-frame clones, and not every one. The table shows about 69,000 clones, with 85% to 90% occurring only once. Study-wide points: The antigens recognized by the expanded peripheral T cells, that is their antigen specificity, were not determined.

V is TRBV27 and J is TRBJ2-5, with 14 bases matching TRBD2. Sequences were derived from CD4+ or CD8+ T cells sorted from blood, sampled in a trial of the OX40 agonist ivuxolimab. The receptor was derived from an adult with an advanced solid tumor such as melanoma, head and neck, liver or kidney cancer. Written as DNA, the CDR3 is TGTGCCAGCAGTCCCTCCGGGACTAGCGGGAGAGAGACCCAGTACTTC. Encoded protein: CASSPSGTSGRETQYF.